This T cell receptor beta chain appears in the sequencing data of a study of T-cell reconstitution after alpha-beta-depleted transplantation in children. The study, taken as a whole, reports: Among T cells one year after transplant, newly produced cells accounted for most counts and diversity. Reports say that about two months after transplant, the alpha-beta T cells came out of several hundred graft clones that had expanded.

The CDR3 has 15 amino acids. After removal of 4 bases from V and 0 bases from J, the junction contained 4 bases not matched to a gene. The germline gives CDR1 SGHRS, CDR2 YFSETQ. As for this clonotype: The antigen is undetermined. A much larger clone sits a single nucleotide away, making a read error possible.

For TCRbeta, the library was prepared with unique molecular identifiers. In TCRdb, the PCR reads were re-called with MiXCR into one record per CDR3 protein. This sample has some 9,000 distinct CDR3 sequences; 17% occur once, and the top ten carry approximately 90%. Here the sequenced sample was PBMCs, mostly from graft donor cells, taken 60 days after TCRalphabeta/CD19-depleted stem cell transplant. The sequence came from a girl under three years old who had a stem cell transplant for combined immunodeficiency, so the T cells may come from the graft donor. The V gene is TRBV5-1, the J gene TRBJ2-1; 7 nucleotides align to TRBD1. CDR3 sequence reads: CASSGQASSYNEQFF. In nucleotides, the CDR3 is TGCGCCAGCAGCGGACAGGCTAGCTCCTACAATGAGCAGTTCTTC.